Sequencing of this T cell receptor beta chain was carried out in a study of T-cell memory formation after mild COVID-19. TCRdb re-called the 5' RACE reads with MiXCR, one entry per CDR3 protein. The sample holds some 100,000 distinct CDR3 sequences, 11% seen once. From its first to its last residue, the CDR3 has 9 amino acids. Germline values: CDR1 SGHKS, CDR2 YYEKEE (reference sequence). In this sample, this clonotype turned up a few times. No conserved phenylalanine or tryptophan is present at the end of the CDR3, so a read error is the likely explanation. The DNA is omitted, as the CDR3 cannot be located on it reliably, and the CDR3 follows TCRdb's listing.

This clonotype originated in a man aged 18 to 30 who had mild COVID-19 (a few samples of this study predate the infection). Cell type and time point are not known. This sequence joins TRBV5-5 and TRBJ1-2; TRBD1 is taken as the D call from the table, unchecked against the DNA. Sequenced input: PBMCs or a T cell subset sorted from them (not recorded which). The CDR3 region is CASSCRDRD.